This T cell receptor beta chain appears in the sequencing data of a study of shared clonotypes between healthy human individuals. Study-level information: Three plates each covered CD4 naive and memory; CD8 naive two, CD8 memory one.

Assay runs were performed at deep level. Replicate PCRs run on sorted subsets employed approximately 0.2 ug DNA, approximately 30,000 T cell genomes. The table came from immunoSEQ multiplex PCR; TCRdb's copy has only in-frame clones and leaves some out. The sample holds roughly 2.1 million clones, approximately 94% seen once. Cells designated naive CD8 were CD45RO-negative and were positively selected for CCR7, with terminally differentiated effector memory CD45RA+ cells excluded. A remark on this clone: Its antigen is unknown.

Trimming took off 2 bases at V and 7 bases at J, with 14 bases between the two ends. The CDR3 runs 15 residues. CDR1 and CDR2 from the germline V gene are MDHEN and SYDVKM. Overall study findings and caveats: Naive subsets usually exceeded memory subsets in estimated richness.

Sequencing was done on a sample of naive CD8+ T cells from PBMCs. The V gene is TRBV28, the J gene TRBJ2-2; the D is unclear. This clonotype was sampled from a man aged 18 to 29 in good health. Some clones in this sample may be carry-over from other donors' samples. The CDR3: CASSLGPGVGGELFF. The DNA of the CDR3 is TGTGCCAGCAGTTTAGGCCCTGGGGTGGGCGGGGAGCTGTTTTTT.